This passage covers 22 T cell receptor beta chains from one sample sequenced in a study of T cell responses to AZD1222 COVID-19 vaccine. Clones were sequenced by immunoSEQ multiplex PCR, and TCRdb holds only the in-frame ones, with some missing. The repertoire has approximately 150,000 clones, 70% to 90% of them found once; the top ten carry 0.95% to 1.1%. The sample consisted of peripheral blood, taken 28 days after the second AZD1222 dose. The receptors stem from an adult who received the AZD1222 COVID-19 vaccine.

V usage is TRBV3-1 (or the pseudogene TRBV3-2) and J usage is TRBJ1-1, with a tentative D call TRBD1 (5 bases). There are 13 residues in the CDR3. Germline V gives CDR1 LGHDT, CDR2 YNNKEL (reference sequence). The V gene lost 4 bases and the J gene lost 1 base, with 7 bases spanning the gap. The CDR3 reads CASSPQGNTEAFF. As DNA, the CDR3 is TGTGCCAGCAGCCCCCAGGGGAACACTGAAGCTTTCTTT.

This chain connects TRBV5-1 to TRBJ2-7, with 10 bases matching TRBD1. Germline assignment: CDR1 SGHRS and CDR2 YFSETQ. Germline trimming cut 4 bases from V and 6 bases from J; bases unmatched to any gene: 10. The CDR3 length is 15 residues. The CDR3: CASSPRQGAVGEQYF. CDR3 DNA: TGCGCCAGCAGCCCCAGACAGGGGGCGGTGGGCGAGCAGTACTTC.

As concerns this clone: One end of the junction does not line up with germline, which may come from a read error. This chain joins TRBV6-1 and TRBJ2-2; 11 bases are shared with TRBD2. CDR3 length: 18 residues. Germline-derived CDR1 and CDR2 are MNHNS and SASEGT. CDR3 DNA: TGTGCCAGCAGTGAAGCGCTTACTAGCGGGGGCTCCAAGGGGGCGCTGTTTTTT. Translation gives CASSEALTSGGSKGALFF.

V usage is TRBV5-1 and J usage is TRBJ1-2; 8 positions agree with TRBD1. CDR1 is SGHRS, CDR2 YFSETQ, per germline. This CDR3 spans 15 amino acids. Trimming removed 4 bases from V and 4 bases from J; junction bases left unmatched: 9. CDR3 protein: CASSISPGQVYGYTF. The CDR3 nucleotides read TGCGCCAGCAGCATTAGCCCGGGACAGGTCTATGGCTACACCTTC.

The J gene is TRBJ2-1, the V gene TRBV7-8; D gene unclear. Germline CDR1 is SGHVS and CDR2 is FQNEAQ. Trimming removed 3 bases from V and 5 bases from J, with 14 bases in between. This CDR3 spans 15 amino acids. The CDR3 loop reads CASSFRRTVNNEQFF. CDR3 DNA sequence: TGTGCCAGCAGCTTCAGACGGACCGTCAACAATGAGCAGTTCTTC. Full variable domain (rest looked up from reference TRBV7-8 and TRBJ2-1): GAGVSQSPRYKVAKRGQDVALRCDPISGHVSLFWYQQALGQGPEFLTYFQNEAQLDKSGLPSDRFFAERPEGSVSTLKIQRTQQEDSAVYLCASSFRRTVNNEQFFGPGTRLTVL.

The chain is built from TRBV4-3 and TRBJ2-7, with TRBD2 matching 12 bases. The length of the CDR3 is 16 residues. The germline CDR1 and CDR2 sequences are LGHNA and YSLEER. The V and J ends lost 0 bases and 7 bases, in that order; junction bases with no gene match: 7. CDR3 loop: CASSQDASGGAMEQYF. The CDR3 nucleotides are TGCGCCAGCAGCCAAGATGCTAGCGGGGGGGCGATGGAGCAGTACTTC.

The rearrangement uses TRBV7-9 and TRBJ1-6; weak D call: TRBD1 (5 bases). V lost 3 bases and J lost 7, with 13 bases in between. The CDR3 is 15 residues long. In germline, CDR1 is SEHNR, CDR2 FQNEAQ (reference sequence). As DNA, the CDR3 is TGTGCCAGCAGCTTCGAGTCGCAGGGCAATTCACCCCTCCACTTT. Residues: CASSFESQGNSPLHF.

The chain carries TRBV4-2 and TRBJ2-4; 15 positions agree with TRBD2. The CDR3 length is 18 residues. The germline V gene encodes CDR1 LGHNA and CDR2 YNFKEQ. The V and J ends lost 4 bases and 0 bases, in that order; junction bases with no gene match: 4. The CDR3 DNA is TGTGCCAGCAGCCCCGGACTAGCGGGGGGGCTAGCCAAAAACATTCAGTACTTC. This encodes CASSPGLAGGLAKNIQYF.

This rearrangement joins TRBV4-1 to TRBJ1-3; D is ambiguous. V dropped 3 bases and J dropped 0 bases, with 9 bases sitting between them. This CDR3 has 15 amino acids. Germline-derived CDR1 and CDR2 are MGHRA and YSYEKL. Here the CDR3 reads CASSHPAHSGNTIYF. The CDR3 bases are TGCGCCAGCAGCCACCCGGCCCACTCTGGAAACACCATATATTTT.

This rearrangement joins TRBV5-1 to TRBJ2-1; the D gene could be TRBD1 or TRBD2 (6 bases each). The CDR3 runs 14 residues. Germline CDR1 reads SGHRS; CDR2 reads YFSETQ. The V gene lost 0 bases and the J gene lost 6 bases, with 10 bases spanning the gap. CDR3 nucleotide sequence: TGCGCCAGCAGCTTGGGGGGGGCCGCCAATGAGCAGTTCTTC. The encoded protein is CASSLGGAANEQFF.

The gene calls are TRBV11-3 and TRBJ2-3; no clear D gene. Germline loops: CDR1 SGHNT, CDR2 YENEEA. V was pared by 3 bases and J by 0 bases, with 10 bases between. There are 15 residues in the CDR3. Here the CDR3 reads CASSFSATSTDTQYF. Here the CDR3 DNA reads TGTGCCAGCAGCTTCTCGGCTACTAGCACAGATACGCAGTATTTT.

About this clone itself: A junction end diverges from the germline sequence, so it may reflect a read error. The chain recombines TRBV27 with TRBJ2-5; no reliable D call. Germline V gives CDR1 MNHEY, CDR2 SMNVEV (reference sequence). This CDR3 has 14 amino acids. The CDR3 loop is CASSLQVSREIQYF. CDR3 DNA: TGTGCCAGCAGTTTACAGGTGTCCAGAGAGATCCAGTACTTC.

This rearrangement joins TRBV7-9 to TRBJ1-1; 11 bases agree with TRBD1. After removal of 5 bases from V and 1 base from J, the junction contained 9 bases not matched to a gene. Germline V gene sequence: CDR1 SEHNR, CDR2 FQNEAQ (reference sequence). The CDR3 totals 17 residues. CDR3 amino acids: CASSPGQGAVGNTEAFF. CDR3 nucleotide sequence: TGTGCCAGCAGCCCAGGACAGGGGGCAGTGGGGAACACTGAAGCTTTCTTT. Full variable domain (outside the CDR3, taken from reference TRBV7-9 and TRBJ1-1): DTGVSQNPRHKITKRGQNVTFRCDPISEHNRLYWYRQTLGQGPEFLTYFQNEAQLEKSRLLSDRFSAERPKGSFSTLEIQRTEQGDSAMYLCASSPGQGAVGNTEAFFGQGTRLTVV.

The chain links TRBV3-1 (or the pseudogene TRBV3-2) to TRBJ1-5; unclear D gene. The CDR3 loop spans 15 amino acids. The germline V and J ends were trimmed by 1 base and 4 bases, with 11 bases remaining between them. Germline-derived CDR1 and CDR2 are LGHDT and YNNKEL (reference sequence). The CDR3 loop is CASSQGAFVNQPQHF. DNA of the CDR3: TGTGCCAGCAGCCAAGGGGCCTTTGTGAATCAGCCCCAGCATTTT.

The rearrangement uses TRBV2 and TRBJ1-2, with TRBD1 identical over 8 bases. This CDR3 has 15 residues. Trimming at V came to 6 bases and at J to 8 bases, leaving 14 bases not matched to a gene. Germline V gene sequence: CDR1 SNHLY, CDR2 FYNNEI. CDR3 amino acids: CASSRPAGGYGGYTF. The CDR3, as DNA: TGTGCCAGCAGCCGACCCGCAGGGGGCTATGGCGGCTACACCTTC.

V usage is TRBV19 and J usage is TRBJ1-2, with D unresolved. Germline CDR1 LNHDA, CDR2 SQIVND (reference sequence). V lost 7 bases and J lost 2, with 11 bases in between. The CDR3 has 13 amino acids. The CDR3 loop is CASKISTNYGYTF. The DNA for the CDR3 is TGTGCCAGTAAAATTTCAACCAACTATGGCTACACCTTC.

This clone was detected once. The chain recombines TRBV2 with TRBJ1-6; possibly TRBD1 for D (6 bases). With 0 bases removed from V and 7 bases from J, the gap between germline ends came to 10 bases. The CDR3 sequence is 15 residues long. In germline, CDR1 is SNHLY, CDR2 FYNNEI. CDR3 sequence: CASSEARGWNSPLHF. The CDR3 DNA reads TGTGCCAGCAGTGAAGCCAGGGGTTGGAATTCACCCCTCCACTTT.

The chain carries TRBV4-2 and TRBJ2-7; the D is unclear. The CDR3 has 16 amino acids. Germline CDR1 reads LGHNA; CDR2 reads YNFKEQ. Trimming stripped 1 base from V and 0 bases from J, with 13 bases between. In DNA, the CDR3 is TGTGCCAGCAGCCAAGTTGGCGGAGACGCCTCCTACGAGCAGTACTTC. Residues: CASSQVGGDASYEQYF.

CDR3 region: CASTLRDEPGYSGANVLTF. CDR3 DNA sequence: TGTGCCAGCACCCTCCGTGATGAACCGGGATACTCTGGGGCCAACGTCCTGACTTTC. The J gene is TRBJ2-6, the V gene TRBV7-9; D might be TRBD2 (5 bases). This CDR3 is built from 19 residues. V was pared by 7 bases and J by 0 bases, with 22 bases between. Germline CDR1 SEHNR, CDR2 FQNEAQ (reference sequence).

V is TRBV4-1 and J is TRBJ1-5, with D uncertain. There are 13 residues in the CDR3. Germline V lookup: CDR1 MGHRA, CDR2 YSYEKL. Deletions cut 1 base from V and 5 bases from J, with 6 bases between. CDR3 in amino acids: CASSQAYDQPQHF. The CDR3, as DNA: TGCGCCAGCAGCCAAGCGTACGATCAGCCCCAGCATTTT.

The CDR3 DNA follows: TGTGCCAGCAGCCAAGACTGGGTACCCTCTGGAAACACCATATATTTT. It codes for CASSQDWVPSGNTIYF. The V gene is TRBV3-1 (or the pseudogene TRBV3-2), the J gene TRBJ1-3; unclear D gene. Germline values: CDR1 LGHDT, CDR2 YNNKEL (reference sequence). Trimming removed 0 bases from V and 0 bases from J, with 9 bases in between. The CDR3 has 16 residues.

The chain has TRBV6-2 or TRBV6-3 and TRBJ2-5; 8 bases align to TRBD2. This CDR3 region has 16 residues. Per germline, CDR1 MNHEY and CDR2 SVGEGT. V lost 6 bases, J lost 2 bases, and 11 bases stayed unmatched. This CDR3 is CASSRGGRGPQETQYF. CDR3 nucleotides: TGTGCCAGCAGCCGCGGGGGGCGCGGACCACAAGAGACCCAGTACTTC.